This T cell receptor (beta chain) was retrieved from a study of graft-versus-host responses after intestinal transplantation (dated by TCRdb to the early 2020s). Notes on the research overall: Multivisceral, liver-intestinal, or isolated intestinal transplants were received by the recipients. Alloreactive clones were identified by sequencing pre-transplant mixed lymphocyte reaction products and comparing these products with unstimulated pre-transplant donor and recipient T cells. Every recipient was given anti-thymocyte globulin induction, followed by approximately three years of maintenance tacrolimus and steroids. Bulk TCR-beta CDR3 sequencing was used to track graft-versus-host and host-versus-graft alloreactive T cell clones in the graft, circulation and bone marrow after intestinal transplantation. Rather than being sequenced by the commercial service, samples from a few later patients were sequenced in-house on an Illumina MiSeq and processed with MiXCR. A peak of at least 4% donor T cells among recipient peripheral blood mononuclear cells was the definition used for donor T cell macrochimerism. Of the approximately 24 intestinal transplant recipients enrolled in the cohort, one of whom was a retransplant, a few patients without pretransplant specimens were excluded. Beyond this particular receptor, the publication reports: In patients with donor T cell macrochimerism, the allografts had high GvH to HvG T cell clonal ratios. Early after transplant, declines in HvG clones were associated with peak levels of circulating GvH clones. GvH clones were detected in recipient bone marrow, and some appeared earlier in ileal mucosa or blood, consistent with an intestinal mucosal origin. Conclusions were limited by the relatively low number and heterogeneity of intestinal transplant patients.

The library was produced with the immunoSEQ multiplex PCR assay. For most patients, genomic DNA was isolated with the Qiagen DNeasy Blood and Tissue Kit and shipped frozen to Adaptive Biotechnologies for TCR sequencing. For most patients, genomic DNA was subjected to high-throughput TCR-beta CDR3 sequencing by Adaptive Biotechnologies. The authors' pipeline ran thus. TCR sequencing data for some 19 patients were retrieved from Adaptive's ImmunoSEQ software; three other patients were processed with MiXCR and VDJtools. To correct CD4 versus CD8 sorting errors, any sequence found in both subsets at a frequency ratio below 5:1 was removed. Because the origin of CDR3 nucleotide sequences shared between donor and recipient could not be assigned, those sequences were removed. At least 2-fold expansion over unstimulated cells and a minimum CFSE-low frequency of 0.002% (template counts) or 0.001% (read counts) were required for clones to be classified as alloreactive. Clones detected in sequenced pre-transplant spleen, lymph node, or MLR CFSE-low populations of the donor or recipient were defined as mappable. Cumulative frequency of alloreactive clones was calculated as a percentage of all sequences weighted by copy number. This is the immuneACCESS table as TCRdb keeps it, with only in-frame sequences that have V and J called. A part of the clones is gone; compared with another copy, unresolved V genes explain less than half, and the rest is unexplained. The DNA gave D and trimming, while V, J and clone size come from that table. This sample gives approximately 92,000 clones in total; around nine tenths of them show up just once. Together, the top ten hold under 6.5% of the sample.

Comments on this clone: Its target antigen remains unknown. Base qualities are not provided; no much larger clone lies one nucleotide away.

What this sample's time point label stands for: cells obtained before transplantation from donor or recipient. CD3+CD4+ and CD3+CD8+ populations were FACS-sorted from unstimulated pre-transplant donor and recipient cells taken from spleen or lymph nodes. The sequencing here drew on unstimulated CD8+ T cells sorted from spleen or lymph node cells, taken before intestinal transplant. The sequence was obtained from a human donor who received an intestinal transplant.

At the DNA level, the sequence is TGTGCCAGCAGCTTGGTAAGAGGGGGCGAGGGAGAGACCCAGTACTTC. This codes for CASSLVRGGEGETQYF. The chain employs TRBV5-5 and TRBJ2-5; 7 bases in the middle match TRBD1. Reading the germline V gene (reference sequence) gives CDR1 SGHKS and CDR2 YYEKEE. The CDR3 starts with the cysteine, ends with the phenylalanine, and has 16 residues. This entry keeps only the CDR3 DNA: 48 bases, framed from base 1. Compared with germline, V lacks 0 bases and J lacks 4 bases; bases without a gene match: 9. The full variable domain, completed from the reference TRBV5-5 and TRBJ2-5 proteins outside the CDR3, reads DAGVTQSPTHLIKTRGQQVTLRCSPISGHKSVSWYQQVLGQGPQFIFQYYEKEERGRGNFPDRFSARQFPNYSSELNVNALLLGDSALYLCASSLVRGGEGETQYFGPGTRLLVL.